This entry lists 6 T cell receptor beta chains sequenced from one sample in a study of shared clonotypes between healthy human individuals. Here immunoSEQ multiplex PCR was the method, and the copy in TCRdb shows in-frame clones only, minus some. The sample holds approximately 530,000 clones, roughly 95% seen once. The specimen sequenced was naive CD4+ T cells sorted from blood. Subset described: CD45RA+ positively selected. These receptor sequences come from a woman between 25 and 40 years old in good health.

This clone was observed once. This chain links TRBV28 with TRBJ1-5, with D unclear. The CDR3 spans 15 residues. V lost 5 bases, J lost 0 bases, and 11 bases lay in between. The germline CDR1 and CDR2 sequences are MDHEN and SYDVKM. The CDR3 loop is CASSKRIDSNQPQHF. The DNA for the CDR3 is TGTGCCAGCAGTAAGAGAATAGATAGCAATCAGCCCCAGCATTTT.

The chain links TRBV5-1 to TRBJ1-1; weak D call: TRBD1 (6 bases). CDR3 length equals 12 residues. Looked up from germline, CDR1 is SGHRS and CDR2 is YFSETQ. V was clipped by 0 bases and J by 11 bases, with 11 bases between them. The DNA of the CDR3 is TGCGCCAGCAGCTTGGAAGACAGGCACGCTTTCTTT. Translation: CASSLEDRHAFF.

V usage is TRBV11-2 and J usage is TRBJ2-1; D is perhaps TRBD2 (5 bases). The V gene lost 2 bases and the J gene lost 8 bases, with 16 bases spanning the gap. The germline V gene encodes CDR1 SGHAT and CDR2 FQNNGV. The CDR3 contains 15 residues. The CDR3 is CASSLLVGIGDEQFF. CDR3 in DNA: TGTGCCAGCAGCTTATTGGTAGGGATCGGGGATGAGCAGTTCTTC. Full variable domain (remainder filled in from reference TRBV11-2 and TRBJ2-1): EAGVAQSPRYKIIEKRQSVAFWCNPISGHATLYWYQQILGQGPKLLIQFQNNGVVDDSQLPKDRFSAERLKGVDSTLKIQPAKLEDSAVYLCASSLLVGIGDEQFFGPGTRLTVL.

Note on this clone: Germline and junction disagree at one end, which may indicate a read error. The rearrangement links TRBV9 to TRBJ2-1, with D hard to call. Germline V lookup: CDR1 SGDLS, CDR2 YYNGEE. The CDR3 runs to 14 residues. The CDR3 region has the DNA TGTGCCAGCAGCGTAGAATGGTCGTACACTGAGCAGTTCTTC. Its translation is CASSVEWSYTEQFF.

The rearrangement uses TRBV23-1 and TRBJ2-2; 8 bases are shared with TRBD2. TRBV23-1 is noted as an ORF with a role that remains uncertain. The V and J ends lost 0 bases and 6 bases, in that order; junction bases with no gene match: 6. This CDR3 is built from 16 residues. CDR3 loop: CASSQSGSGRSGELFF. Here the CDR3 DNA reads TGCGCCAGCAGTCAATCGGGGAGCGGGAGATCCGGGGAGCTGTTTTTT.

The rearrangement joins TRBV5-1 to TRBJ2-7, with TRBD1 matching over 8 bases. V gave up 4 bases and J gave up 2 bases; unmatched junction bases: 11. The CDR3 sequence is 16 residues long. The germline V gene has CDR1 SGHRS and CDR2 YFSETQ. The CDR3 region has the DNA TGCGCCAGCAGCGCCGGACAGGGTCAAACTACCTACGAGCAGTACTTC. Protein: CASSAGQGQTTYEQYF.